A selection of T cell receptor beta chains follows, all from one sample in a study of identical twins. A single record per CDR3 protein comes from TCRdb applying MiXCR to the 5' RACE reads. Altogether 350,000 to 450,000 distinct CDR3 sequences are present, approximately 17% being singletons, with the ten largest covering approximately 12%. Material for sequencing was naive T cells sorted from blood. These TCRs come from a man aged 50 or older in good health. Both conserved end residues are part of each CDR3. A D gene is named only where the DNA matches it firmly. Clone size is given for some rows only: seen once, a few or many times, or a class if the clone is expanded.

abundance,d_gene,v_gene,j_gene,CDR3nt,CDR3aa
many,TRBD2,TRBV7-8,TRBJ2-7,TGTGCCAGCAGCTTAGGGGGACTAGCGGGGTCCTACGAGCAGTACTTC,CASSLGGLAGSYEQYF
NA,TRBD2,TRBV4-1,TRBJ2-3,TGCGCCAGCAGCCAACCAAGCGGGGGGGCCGGGGATACGCAGTATTTT,CASSQPSGGAGDTQYF
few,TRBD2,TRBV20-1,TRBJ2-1,TGCAGTGCTAGAGCTACTAGCGGGAGTTTTACAGGGTACAATGAGCAGTTCTTC,CSARATSGSFTGYNEQFF
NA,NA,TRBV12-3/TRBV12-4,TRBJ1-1,TGTGCCAGCAGTGGAGACTGGTGGGGGACTGAAGCTTTCTTT,CASSGDWWGTEAFF
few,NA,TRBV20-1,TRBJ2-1,TGCAGACCCACGGCGGGGACCGACAATGAGCAGTTCTTC,CRPTAGTDNEQFF
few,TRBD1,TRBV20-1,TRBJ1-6,TGCAGTGCTAGAATCGGGACAGGGGCCTATAATTCACCCCTCCACTTT,CSARIGTGAYNSPLHF
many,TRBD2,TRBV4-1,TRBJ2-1,TGCGCCAGCAGCCGACTCGAGCGGGGGGCATACAATGAGCAGTTCTTC,CASSRLERGAYNEQFF
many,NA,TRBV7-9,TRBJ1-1,TGTGCCAGCAGCTCCGGAGGCCCCCTTGAAGCTTTCTTT,CASSSGGPLEAFF
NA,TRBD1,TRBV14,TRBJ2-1,TGTGCCAGCAGCACTACAGGGGGCTGGGGGAATGAGCAGTTCTTC,CASSTTGGWGNEQFF
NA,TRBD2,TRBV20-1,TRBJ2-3,TGCAGTGCTAGGAAGAGCGGGGGGGCGACAGATACGCAGTATTTT,CSARKSGGATDTQYF
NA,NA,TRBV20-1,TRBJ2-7,TGCAGTGCTCCTTTTCCTTCGAAGGGGTCCGAGCAGTACTTC,CSAPFPSKGSEQYF
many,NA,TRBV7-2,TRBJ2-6,TGTGCCAGCAGCTTCGCCGACACAAGGGTTGGCTCTGGGGCCAACGTCCTGACTTTC,CASSFADTRVGSGANVLTF
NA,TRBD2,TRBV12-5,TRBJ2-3,TGTGCTAGTGGTTTGGGGTTCGCGGGAGGAATTCCAGATACGCAGTATTTT,CASGLGFAGGIPDTQYF
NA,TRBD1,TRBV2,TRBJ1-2,TGTGCCAGTTCGGGACAGGGGACCTATGGCTACACCTTC,CASSGQGTYGYTF
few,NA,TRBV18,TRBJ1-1,TGTGCCAGCTCACGAGTAGGGCGTGAAGCTTTCTTT,CASSRVGREAFF
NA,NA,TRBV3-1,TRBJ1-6,TGTGCCAGCAGCCAAGACAGGGCGGAATCACCCCTCCACTTT,CASSQDRAESPLHF
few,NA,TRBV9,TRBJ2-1,TGTGCCAGCAGCGGGGAGCGGTCCCGCTCCTACAATGAGCAGTTCTTC,CASSGERSRSYNEQFF
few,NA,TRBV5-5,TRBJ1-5,TGTGCCAGCAGCTTGGACCTCTCCCATCAGCCCCAGCATTTT,CASSLDLSHQPQHF
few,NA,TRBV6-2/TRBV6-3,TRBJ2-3,TGTGCCAGCAGTTACGAGTCAAGAAGACCAGTCTTCACAGATACGCAGTATTTT,CASSYESRRPVFTDTQYF
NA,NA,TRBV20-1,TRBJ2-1,TGCAGTGCTAGAGGTTTAACCGGAAAGAGCTCCTACAATGAGCAGTTCTTC,CSARGLTGKSSYNEQFF
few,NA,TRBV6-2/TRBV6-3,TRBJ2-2,TGTGCCAGCAGTTACTCGAGGTACACAAGCGGTGCCGGGGAGCTGTTTTTT,CASSYSRYTSGAGELFF
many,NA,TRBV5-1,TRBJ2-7,TGCGCCAGCAGCTTGGGAGCCTTCTACGAGCAGTACTTC,CASSLGAFYEQYF
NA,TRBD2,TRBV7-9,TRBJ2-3,TGTGCCAGCAGCCTTTTGACTAGCGGGACCACAGATACGCAGTATTTT,CASSLLTSGTTDTQYF
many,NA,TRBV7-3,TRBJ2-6,TGTGCCAGCAGCTTAACCGGGGGAATGCTCTCTGGGGCCAACGTCCTGACTTTC,CASSLTGGMLSGANVLTF
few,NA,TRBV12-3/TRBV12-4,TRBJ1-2,TGTGCCAGCAGGAGCCCGGGGAATGGCTACACCTTC,CASRSPGNGYTF
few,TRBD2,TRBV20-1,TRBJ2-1,TGCAGTGCTAGAGATAAACTAGCGGGAGGGTATGAGCAGTTCTTC,CSARDKLAGGYEQFF
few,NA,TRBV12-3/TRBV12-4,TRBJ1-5,TGTGCCAGCAGTCGCACAGGTCTCGGGCAGCCCCAGCATTTT,CASSRTGLGQPQHF
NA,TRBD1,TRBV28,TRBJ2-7,TGTGCCAGCAGCCCAGGGTGGACAGGCTCCTACGAGCAGTACTTC,CASSPGWTGSYEQYF
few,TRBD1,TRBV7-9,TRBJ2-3,TGTGCCAGCAGCTTAGGTCATTCAGGGGGTACAGATACGCAGTATTTT,CASSLGHSGGTDTQYF
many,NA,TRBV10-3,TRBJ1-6,TGTGCCACCCGTGACAGAACCCCGTCCGATAATTCACCCCTCCACTTT,CATRDRTPSDNSPLHF
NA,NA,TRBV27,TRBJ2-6,TGTGCCAGCAGTCCCGGGCCTAGTTGGGCCAACGTCCTGACTTTC,CASSPGPSWANVLTF
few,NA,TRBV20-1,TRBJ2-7,TGCAGTGCTTTCCTAGCGAATACCTACGAGCAGTACTTC,CSAFLANTYEQYF
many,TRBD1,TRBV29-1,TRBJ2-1,TGCAGCGTAGGAAGGACAGGGGGCCTCTCCTACAATGAGCAGTTCTTC,CSVGRTGGLSYNEQFF
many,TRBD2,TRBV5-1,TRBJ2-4,TGCGCCAGCACCAATGGGAACACCGGGACTAGCAGGTCCCAAGCCAAAAACATTCAGTACTTC,CASTNGNTGTSRSQAKNIQYF
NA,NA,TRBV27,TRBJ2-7,TGTGCCAGCAGTTTAGGGGTGGCGGGAAACGAGCAGTACTTC,CASSLGVAGNEQYF
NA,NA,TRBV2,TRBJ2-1,TGTGCCAGCCCCCTAGCCTCCAATGAGCAGTTCTTC,CASPLASNEQFF
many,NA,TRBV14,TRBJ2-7,TGTGCCAGCAGCCAAATGGGTGGGCGGGAACTGCAGTACTTC,CASSQMGGRELQYF
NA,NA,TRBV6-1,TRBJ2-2,TGTGCCAGCAAGGGGACACGCTCGAACACCGGGGAGCTGTTTTTT,CASKGTRSNTGELFF
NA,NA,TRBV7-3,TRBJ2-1,TGTGCCAGCAGCGCCTACTCTGGCCGGTACAATGAGCAGTTCTTC,CASSAYSGRYNEQFF
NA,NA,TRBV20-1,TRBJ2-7,TGCAGTGCTAGGCCTCGGGTCGGGGGAAAGTCCTACGAGCAGTACTTC,CSARPRVGGKSYEQYF
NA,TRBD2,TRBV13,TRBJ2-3,TGTGCCAGCAGCTCCATCGGGACTAGCGGGAGTCCAGATACGCAGTATTTT,CASSSIGTSGSPDTQYF
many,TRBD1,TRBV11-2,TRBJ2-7,TGTGCCAGCAGCTATTTACGAGGACAGGGGTTCGAGCAGTACTTC,CASSYLRGQGFEQYF
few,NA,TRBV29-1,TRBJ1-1,TGCAGCGTAAATCCCGCGGGTACTGAAGCTTTCTTT,CSVNPAGTEAFF
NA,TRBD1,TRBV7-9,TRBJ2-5,TGTGCCAGCAGCCTGGGGGACAGGGGGCGCGGCGAGACCCAGTACTTC,CASSLGDRGRGETQYF